The 29 T cell receptor beta chains below come from one sample, sequenced in a study of OX40 agonist ivuxolimab in advanced cancers. TCRdb's copy holds only in-frame clones and misses some; the assay was immunoSEQ multiplex PCR. The data show 69,000 or so clones, roughly 84% seen once. Specimen: CD4+ or CD8+ T cells sorted from blood, collected in a trial of the OX40 agonist ivuxolimab. The receptor set was obtained from an adult with an advanced solid tumor such as melanoma, head and neck, liver or kidney cancer.

This chain uses TRBV11-1 with TRBJ1-1; no firm D call. This CDR3 comprises 13 residues. In germline, CDR1 is SGHAT, CDR2 FQDESV (reference sequence). The germline V and J ends were trimmed by 5 bases and 0 bases, with 7 bases remaining between them. The CDR3 spells CASSPALNTEAFF. DNA of the CDR3: TGTGCCAGCAGCCCCGCACTGAACACTGAAGCTTTCTTT.

J is TRBJ1-6 and V is TRBV4-2; possibly TRBD1 for D (5 bases). V lost 0 bases to trimming and J lost 10 bases, with 10 bases between them. The CDR3 covers 14 residues. Per germline, CDR1 LGHNA and CDR2 YNFKEQ. As DNA, the CDR3 is TGTGCCAGCAGCCAAGATGGGGCGAGGTCACCCCTCCACTTT. It is translated as CASSQDGARSPLHF.

This clone was counted between two and nine times. V usage is TRBV20-1 and J usage is TRBJ1-2; D is undetermined. The V and J ends lost 6 bases and 3 bases respectively, with 8 bases between them. Germline values: CDR1 DFQATT, CDR2 SNEGSKA (reference sequence). The length of the CDR3 is 11 residues. The CDR3 protein is CSAKIDYGYTF. Here the CDR3 DNA reads TGCAGTGCCAAAATCGACTATGGCTACACCTTC.

The chain joins TRBV16 to TRBJ1-1; D unresolved. The CDR3 totals 13 residues. Germline loops: CDR1 KGHSY, CDR2 FQNENV. V shed 4 bases and J shed 0 bases, with 6 bases lying between them. The CDR3: CASSPYVNTEAFF. CDR3 in DNA: TGTGCCAGCAGCCCCTATGTGAACACTGAAGCTTTCTTT.

The chain recombines TRBV28 with TRBJ1-1, with 10 positions matching TRBD1. The CDR3 runs to 13 residues. V lost 6 bases, J lost 5 bases, and 3 bases stayed unmatched. Germline V gene sequence: CDR1 MDHEN, CDR2 SYDVKM. For the CDR3, the DNA is TGTGCCAGCAGCCGGACAGGGGGAACTGAAGCTTTCTTT. It codes for CASSRTGGTEAFF.

This chain connects TRBV5-6 to TRBJ1-5, with 10 positions matching TRBD1. Germline-derived CDR1 and CDR2 are SGHDT and YYEEEE. The CDR3 has 17 residues. With 1 base clipped from V and 4 bases from J, the junction kept 8 bases outside the gene matches. The CDR3 DNA follows: TGTGCCAGCAGCTTGAGGCGGACAGGGGGTGGAAATCAGCCCCAGCATTTT. It is translated as CASSLRRTGGGNQPQHF.

The rearrangement joins TRBV13 to TRBJ2-7; D gene unclear. Germline CDR1 reads PRHDT; CDR2 reads FYEKMQ (reference sequence). The CDR3 is made up of 14 amino acids. V lost 0 bases to trimming and J lost 8 bases, with 14 bases between them. The chain's CDR3 is CASSLGTRKGQQYF. Written as DNA, the CDR3 is TGTGCCAGCAGCTTAGGTACAAGGAAAGGCCAGCAGTACTTC.

This chain links TRBV15 with TRBJ2-5; D is perhaps TRBD1 or TRBD2 (5 bases each). Per the germline V gene, CDR1 is LNHNV and CDR2 is YYDKDF (reference sequence). Trimming shortened V by 3 bases and J by 7 bases, and 12 bases separated the two germline ends. The CDR3 has 13 amino acids. In DNA form, the CDR3 reads TGTGCCACCAGCAGGGGGGAAGAAGGGACCCAGTACTTC. It translates to CATSRGEEGTQYF.

The chain is built from TRBV2 and TRBJ1-2; D remains ambiguous. The germline V and J ends were trimmed by 3 bases and 4 bases, with 9 bases remaining between them. The CDR3 spans 13 residues. Per germline, CDR1 SNHLY and CDR2 FYNNEI. Written as DNA, the CDR3 is TGTGCCAGCAGTGACCCAGACGGCTATGGCTACACCTTC. This sequence encodes CASSDPDGYGYTF.

The genes are TRBV18 and TRBJ2-5, with D perhaps TRBD1 (5 bases). V was clipped by 3 bases and J by 5 bases, with 10 bases between them. The CDR3 totals 13 residues. In germline, CDR1 is KGHSH, CDR2 LQKENI. This CDR3 is CASSPRVGETQYF. CDR3 DNA: TGTGCCAGCTCACCCAGGGTAGGGGAGACCCAGTACTTC.

The V and J genes are TRBV30 and TRBJ1-2; D is uncertain. Trimming removed 0 bases from V and 1 base from J, with 24 bases in between. CDR3 length equals 19 residues. Germline V gene sequence: CDR1 GTSNPN, CDR2 SVGIG (reference sequence). The CDR3 nucleotides read TGTGCCTGGAGTGTACCGCCCGGCGGAACACCTCCTCTTAACTATGGCTACACCTTC. As protein: CAWSVPPGGTPPLNYGYTF.

The chain uses TRBV6-5 and TRBJ2-7; possible D gene TRBD2, 6 bases. CDR1 and CDR2 (germline): MNHEY, SVGAGI. Trimming removed 5 bases from V and 3 bases from J, with 14 bases in between. The CDR3 has 14 amino acids. The CDR3: CASSPIRERYEQYF. The CDR3 coding sequence is TGTGCCAGCAGTCCAATCCGGGAGCGCTACGAGCAGTACTTC.

The V gene is TRBV7-9, the J gene TRBJ1-6; 8 nucleotides line up with TRBD1. The V gene's germline CDR1 is SEHNR and CDR2 FQNEAQ (reference sequence). Unmatched junction bases numbered 4, after V lost 5 bases and J lost 1 base. The CDR3 runs to 16 residues. The CDR3: CASSRRTGSYNSPLHF. CDR3 coding DNA: TGTGCCAGCAGCCGTAGGACAGGGTCCTATAATTCACCCCTCCACTTT.

This clone has a single count. The chain links TRBV11-3 to TRBJ2-5, with 12 bases fitting TRBD2. Looked up from germline, CDR1 is SGHNT and CDR2 is YENEEA. V was clipped by 5 bases and J by 4 bases; unmatched bases: 8. This CDR3 has 16 amino acids. The CDR3 nucleotides are TGTGCCAGCAGCCGATGGACTAGCGGGATCTTAGAGACCCAGTACTTC. It specifies CASSRWTSGILETQYF.

The gene calls are TRBV4-3 and TRBJ2-2; no firm D call. The CDR3 runs 14 residues. V shed 2 bases and J shed 9 bases, with 13 bases lying between them. Germline loops: CDR1 LGHNA, CDR2 YSLEER. CDR3 nucleotide sequence: TGCGCCAGCAGCCAACTCGCAGAAAATAGGGAGCTGTTTTTT. This codes for CASSQLAENRELFF.

The chain combines TRBV7-9 with TRBJ2-2; 7 positions agree with TRBD1. CDR1 SEHNR and CDR2 FQNEAQ come from the germline V gene (reference sequence). V trimming: 3 bases; J trimming: 1 base; junction bases outside the gene matches: 2. The CDR3 contains 15 residues. CDR3: CASSLGQLNTGELFF. CDR3 nucleotide sequence: TGTGCCAGCAGCTTGGGACAGCTGAACACCGGGGAGCTGTTTTTT.

The V and J genes are TRBV4-2 and TRBJ2-3; 9 positions match TRBD1. From germline, CDR1 is LGHNA and CDR2 YNFKEQ. The CDR3 has 15 residues. V lost 3 bases and J lost 4; bases outside the gene matches: 5. The CDR3 is CASSHGTGTADTQYF. The CDR3 nucleotides read TGTGCCAGCAGCCATGGGACAGGGACGGCAGATACGCAGTATTTT.

This clone was found once. V and J are TRBV11-2 and TRBJ1-4; possible D gene TRBD1, 6 bases. This CDR3 is 17 amino acids long. Deletions cut 7 bases from V and 0 bases from J, with 18 bases between. From germline, CDR1 is SGHAT and CDR2 FQNNGV. CDR3 protein: CASKEMRGTSTNEKLFF. For the CDR3, the DNA is TGTGCCAGCAAAGAGATGAGGGGGACCTCAACTAATGAAAAACTGTTTTTT. Full variable domain (outside the CDR3, taken from reference TRBV11-2 and TRBJ1-4): EAGVAQSPRYKIIEKRQSVAFWCNPISGHATLYWYQQILGQGPKLLIQFQNNGVVDDSQLPKDRFSAERLKGVDSTLKIQPAKLEDSAVYLCASKEMRGTSTNEKLFFGSGTQLSVL.

The chain links TRBV10-3 to TRBJ1-4; TRBD1 matches 8 bases. Germline CDR1 ENHRY, CDR2 SYGVKD. Trimming at V came to 4 bases and at J to 2 bases, leaving 6 bases not matched to a gene. The CDR3 consists of 16 residues. The CDR3 reads CAISGGTGPTNEKLFF. Written as DNA, the CDR3 is TGTGCCATCAGTGGCGGGACAGGCCCCACTAATGAAAAACTGTTTTTT.

The chain employs TRBV5-1 and TRBJ2-1; unclear D gene. The CDR3 length is 15 residues. Germline CDR1 SGHRS, CDR2 YFSETQ. The V gene lost 0 bases and the J gene lost 4 bases, with 11 bases spanning the gap. The CDR3 region has the DNA TGCGCCAGCAGCTTGGAAATTGGCTTTTACAATGAGCAGTTCTTC. As protein: CASSLEIGFYNEQFF. Complete variable domain (other parts from reference TRBV5-1 and TRBJ2-1): KAGVTQTPRYLIKTRGQQVTLSCSPISGHRSVSWYQQTPGQGLQFLFEYFSETQRNKGNFPGRFSGRQFSNSRSEMNVSTLELGDSALYLCASSLEIGFYNEQFFGPGTRLTVL.

The V and J genes are TRBV7-2 and TRBJ2-1; D is ambiguous. The CDR3 has 11 amino acids. V was shortened by 6 bases and J by 15 bases, with 15 bases between the two germline ends. CDR1 is SGHTA, CDR2 FQGNSA, per germline. CDR3 residues: CASSSFGFRFF. CDR3 bases: TGTGCCAGCAGTTCCTTCGGATTCCGGTTCTTC.

The chain carries TRBV11-3 and TRBJ2-3; TRBD2 matches at 8 bases. This CDR3 contains 15 residues. In germline, CDR1 is SGHNT, CDR2 YENEEA. V lost 2 bases and J lost 1; bases outside the gene matches: 2. This CDR3 is CASSLRAGGTDTQYF. CDR3 nucleotide sequence: TGTGCCAGCAGCTTAAGAGCGGGAGGCACAGATACGCAGTATTTT.

The J gene is TRBJ2-2, the V gene TRBV10-2; 10 positions match TRBD1. Germline CDR1 and CDR2: WSHSY and SAAADI. With V trimmed by 3 bases and J by 5 bases, 6 bases remained unmatched. The CDR3 has 16 amino acids. The CDR3 reads CASSDEDRGRTGELFF. In nucleotides, the CDR3 is TGCGCCAGCAGTGATGAAGACAGGGGGCGAACCGGGGAGCTGTTTTTT.

This rearrangement joins TRBV20-1 to TRBJ1-2; D unclear. Trimming pared 1 base from V and 12 bases from J, leaving 12 bases between. The CDR3 is 11 amino acids. Germline V gene data show CDR1 as DFQATT and CDR2 as SNEGSKA (reference sequence). CDR3 DNA: TGCAGTGCTAGAGGGACTGAACTACACACCTTC. It codes for CSARGTELHTF.

This chain connects TRBV19 to TRBJ2-7, with 15 bases identical to TRBD2. The germline CDR1 and CDR2 sequences are LNHDA and SQIVND (reference sequence). The CDR3 totals 18 residues. Germline trimming cut 2 bases from V and 2 bases from J; bases unmatched to any gene: 7. The CDR3 region is CASSIRTSGRANPYEQYF. In DNA, the CDR3 is TGTGCCAGTAGTATACGGACTAGCGGGAGGGCCAATCCCTACGAGCAGTACTTC.

The chain links TRBV6-1 to TRBJ1-2; 10 nucleotides align to TRBD1. This CDR3 comprises 14 residues. From germline, CDR1 is MNHNS and CDR2 SASEGT. Trimming at V came to 7 bases and at J to 4 bases, leaving 6 bases not matched to a gene. The CDR3 is CASTLTGGPYGYTF. The CDR3 nucleotides read TGTGCCAGCACGTTGACAGGGGGCCCCTATGGCTACACCTTC.

The rearrangement links TRBV7-9 to TRBJ1-5, with unresolved D. The germline gives CDR1 SEHNR, CDR2 FQNEAQ (reference sequence). The CDR3 sequence is 14 residues long. V was clipped by 3 bases and J by 2 bases, with 8 bases between them. CDR3 bases: TGTGCCAGCAGCTTGGCGGGAGGCAATCAGCCCCAGCATTTT. As protein: CASSLAGGNQPQHF.

V usage is TRBV5-1 and J usage is TRBJ1-1, with D possibly TRBD1 on 5 matching bases. This CDR3 is built from 15 residues. Germline V CDR1 and CDR2: SGHRS, YFSETQ. Trimming stripped 4 bases from V and 0 bases from J, with 13 bases between. The CDR3 bases are TGCGCCAGCAGCCCCGGCGGGGGGGTGAACACTGAAGCTTTCTTT. Translated, it gives CASSPGGGVNTEAFF.

The genes are TRBV5-4 and TRBJ1-5; 9 bases map to TRBD1. V lost 0 bases and J lost 3; bases outside the gene matches: 1. This CDR3 contains 15 residues. CDR1 SGHNT and CDR2 YYREEE come from the germline V gene (reference sequence). The CDR3, as DNA: TGTGCCAGCAGCTTGGACAGGGGGCCCAATCAGCCCCAGCATTTT. This sequence encodes CASSLDRGPNQPQHF.